The present T cell receptor beta chain was sequenced within a study of blood T cell repertoires in COVID-19 (dated by TCRdb to 2019 to 2021). As for the study more broadly: Samples covering the acute and convalescent phases of COVID-19 were provided by collaborators in the United States, Italy and Spain. The samples were drawn from two sources: the first 160 participants of the ongoing ImmuneRACE study, and 950 to 1,500 subjects contributed by 6 global collaborators. Where available, HLA class I and class II types were obtained from metadata supplied by the sample provider rather than from assay-based typing. Nearly every sample came with metadata listing a de-identified subject ID, COVID-19 status, age in years and sex. The prospective study material was composed of cDNA or gDNA derived from T cells, B-cell-depleted T cells, or PBMCs. Deeply sampled blood TCRbeta repertoires from subjects exposed to, actively infected with, or recovered from COVID-19 were included in the dataset. A freely available public database, intended as a resource for researchers studying the immune response to SARS-CoV-2, is where the repertoires were released. What the study reported, not specific to this receptor: Clinical and demographic metadata were provided uncurated, with the amount varying by source and participant.

Regarding this clone: No cognate antigen has been identified for it. No base quality values were provided; no much bigger clone lies one nucleotide off. Other DNA sequences in this specimen translate into the identical CDR3.

TCRbeta CDR3 regions were amplified from genomic DNA using the immunoSEQ Assay, a bias-controlled multiplex PCR. In the paper's pipeline: Nucleated cell counts per sample were estimated from amplification of reference gene primers within the assay. To quantify the absolute abundance of each unique TCRbeta CDR3 rearrangement, sequence reads were collapsed and filtered. For each sample, productive Simpson clonality was calculated as the square root of Simpson's diversity index over productive rearrangements. TCRdb re-hosts the immuneACCESS table, in-frame sequences only. Its copies lack some clones; in the studies checked, an unresolved V gene accounts for under half of them, and the cause for the rest is not known. That table supplies the V and J calls and clone size; D and trimming were determined from the DNA. This sample has about 150,000 clones in its table, and approximately 80% of those were observed once. The ten largest clonotypes hold about 8% of the sample.

Whole blood was collected in K2EDTA tubes by collaborating institutions according to the institutions' own protocols. For TCRbeta analysis, collaborator samples were shipped as frozen whole blood, as isolated PBMCs, or as DNA extracted from either sample type. Spanning cysteine to phenylalanine, the CDR3 consists of 14 amino acids. Only CDR3 DNA remains: 42 bases, in frame from the first base. The V and J ends are trimmed by 1 base and 4 bases, leaving 12 bases between them. The germline V gene (reference sequence) specifies GTSNPN as CDR1 and SVGIG as CDR2. The receptor was derived from a human donor with acute or convalescent COVID-19. The donor label of this sample is uncertain. Sequencing was carried out using peripheral blood. This chain joins TRBV30 to TRBJ2-3, with a weak D call of TRBD2 (7 bases match). The CDR3: CAWSGTGGADTQYF. The nucleotide sequence is given as TGTGCCTGGAGTGGCACGGGGGGCGCAGATACGCAGTATTTT.